The sequence of this TCR beta chain was determined in a study of T-cell memory formation after mild COVID-19. TCRdb itself ran the 5' RACE reads through MiXCR, one entry per CDR3 protein. The sample carries 450,000 or so distinct CDR3 sequences, 25% recorded once. Per the germline V gene, CDR1 is SGHTA and CDR2 is FQGNSA. Trimming removed 1 base from V and 8 bases from J; junction bases left unmatched: 11. CDR3 length equals 17 residues. Input material: PBMCs or a T cell subset sorted from them (not recorded which). V gene TRBV7-2 combines with J gene TRBJ2-1; the match to TRBD2 covers 10 bases. This receptor was identified in an adult woman who had mild COVID-19 (a few samples of this study predate the infection). Cell type and time point are not known. CDR3 bases: TGTGCCAGCAGCTTAGGCCCGTTAGCGGGAGGTAGGTATGAGCAGTTCTTC. Its translation is CASSLGPLAGGRYEQFF.